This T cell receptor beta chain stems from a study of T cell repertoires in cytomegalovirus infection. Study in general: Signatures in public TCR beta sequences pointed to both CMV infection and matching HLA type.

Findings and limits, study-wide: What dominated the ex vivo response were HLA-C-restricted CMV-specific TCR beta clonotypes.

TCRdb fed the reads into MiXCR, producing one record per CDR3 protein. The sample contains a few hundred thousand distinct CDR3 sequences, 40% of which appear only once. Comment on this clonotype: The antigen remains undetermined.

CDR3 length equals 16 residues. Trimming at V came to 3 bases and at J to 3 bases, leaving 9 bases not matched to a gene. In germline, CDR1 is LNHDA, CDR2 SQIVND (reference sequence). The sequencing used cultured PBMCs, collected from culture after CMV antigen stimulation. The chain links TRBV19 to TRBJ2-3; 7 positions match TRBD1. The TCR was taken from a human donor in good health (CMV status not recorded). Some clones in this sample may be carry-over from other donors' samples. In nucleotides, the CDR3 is TGTGCCAGTAGTATCCAGCCGGGACAGTGGACAGATACGCAGTATTTT. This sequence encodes CASSIQPGQWTDTQYF.